This TCR beta chain was sequenced for a study of T cell responses to AZD1222 COVID-19 vaccine. General study points: Seropositive status at baseline applied to only 6 or 7 AZD1222 recipients. No day 14 peak samples; only post-peak repertoires were characterized. Clonal diversity was possibly underestimated, and white British individuals and females predominated among donors.

Assay: immunoSEQ multiplex PCR; the TCRdb copy retains only in-frame clones and omits some. In the table there are roughly 120,000 clones, 88% of which are singletons. Germline V gene sequence: CDR1 LNHNV, CDR2 YYDKDF (reference sequence). There are 14 residues in the CDR3. V lost 3 bases and J 6 bases, leaving 15 bases between the germline ends. Details on this clone: The antigen remains unidentified.

This chain links TRBV15 with TRBJ2-7; D tentatively reads TRBD1 or TRBD2 (5 bases each). The TCR comes from an adult in good health. This sample comprised peripheral blood, obtained on day 0 of MenACWY control vaccination. CDR3 region: CATSSGARGSEQYF. DNA of the CDR3: TGTGCCACCAGCAGTGGGGCTCGAGGGAGCGAGCAGTACTTC.